Shown below are 32 T cell receptor beta chains from a single sample sequenced in a study of blood T cell repertoires in COVID-19. Profiled with immunoSEQ multiplex PCR; TCRdb holds only in-frame clones, not every one. The top ten clones hold approximately 5.3% of a sample with approximately 230,000 clones, around 83% of them seen once. The specimen was peripheral blood. The receptors come from an elderly man with acute or convalescent COVID-19.

The chain recombines TRBV6-5 with TRBJ1-6; TRBD1 aligns across 7 bases. V trimming: 10 bases; J trimming: 8 bases; junction bases outside the gene matches: 8. Germline assignment: CDR1 MNHEY and CDR2 SVGAGI. The CDR3 is 13 amino acids. In DNA form, the CDR3 reads TGTGCCACCTCAAGGGACAGTGATTCACCCCTCCACTTT. Translated, it gives CATSRDSDSPLHF.

J is TRBJ2-3 and V is TRBV2; tentatively, D is TRBD1 (6 bases). CDR3 length: 12 residues. Trimming left V 5 bases short and J 6 bases short, with 9 bases between. Germline CDR1 and CDR2: SNHLY and FYNNEI. For the CDR3, the DNA is TGTGCCAGCAGTTTGAGGGGGGATACGCAGTATTTT. As protein: CASSLRGDTQYF.

This rearrangement joins TRBV4-1 to TRBJ2-7, with TRBD2 identical over 9 bases. This CDR3 is built from 15 residues. CDR1 and CDR2 (germline): MGHRA, YSYEKL. The V and J ends lost 3 bases and 2 bases, in that order; junction bases with no gene match: 5. The CDR3 DNA is TGCGCCAGCAGCCACGGACTAGCGAGAACCTACGAGCAGTACTTC. Translating it yields CASSHGLARTYEQYF.

CDR3 in amino acids: CASSQPGTNYNSPLHF. The CDR3 bases are TGTGCCAGCAGCCAACCCGGGACAAATTATAATTCACCCCTCCACTTT. This chain connects TRBV3-1 (or the pseudogene TRBV3-2) to TRBJ1-6; D might be TRBD1 (6 bases). V was clipped by 2 bases and J by 4 bases, with 12 bases between them. The germline CDR1 and CDR2 sequences are LGHDT and YNNKEL (reference sequence). The CDR3 covers 16 residues.

This chain connects TRBV6-1 to TRBJ1-5; no definite D call. Germline V gene sequence: CDR1 MNHNS, CDR2 SASEGT. The germline V and J ends were trimmed by 1 base and 9 bases, with 10 bases remaining between them. The CDR3 loop spans 13 amino acids. The chain's CDR3 is CASSEGSWAPQHF. The CDR3 region has the DNA TGTGCCAGCAGTGAAGGCTCCTGGGCGCCCCAGCATTTT.

The table lists this clone with a few counts. In DNA form, the CDR3 reads TGCGCCAGCAGCTTTCAGGGTTCGAACGAGCAGTACTTC. This sequence encodes CASSFQGSNEQYF. The V call is TRBV5-1, the J call TRBJ2-7; a possible D gene is TRBD1 (5 bases). CDR3 length: 13 amino acids. Trimming removed 2 bases at V and 5 bases at J, with 11 bases between. The germline gives CDR1 SGHRS, CDR2 YFSETQ.

In this sample, this clone turned up once. The DNA for the CDR3 is TGTGCCAGTACCCTTGGGGAGGGTCGGGCCAATCAGCCCCAGCATTTT. It yields the protein CASTLGEGRANQPQHF. The chain combines TRBV19 with TRBJ1-5; no definite D call. V was shortened by 7 bases and J by 3 bases, with 19 bases between the two germline ends. This CDR3 has 16 residues. In germline, CDR1 is LNHDA, CDR2 SQIVND (reference sequence).

The chain is built from TRBV19 and TRBJ1-5, with D maybe TRBD1 (6 bases). V lost 6 bases, J lost 2 bases, and 11 bases lay in between. From germline, CDR1 is LNHDA and CDR2 SQIVND (reference sequence). This CDR3 is 14 amino acids long. Here the CDR3 DNA reads TGTGCCAGTAGCTGGGACATCCGCAATCAGCCCCAGCATTTT. Translated: CASSWDIRNQPQHF.

This clone was detected only a few times. This chain connects TRBV11-2 to TRBJ2-7; D possibly corresponds to TRBD1 (6 bases). The CDR3 loop spans 14 amino acids. From germline, CDR1 is SGHAT and CDR2 FQNNGV. The ends were cut back, 1 base at V and 2 bases at J, with 9 bases in the middle. As DNA, the CDR3 is TGTGCCAGCAGCTTAGGGGGGCTCGCCTACGAGCAGTACTTC. Encoded protein: CASSLGGLAYEQYF.

The count of this clone is one. The genes are TRBV24-1 and TRBJ1-1; TRBD1 might be the D (5 bases). The ends were cut back, 7 bases at V and 1 base at J, with 9 bases in the middle. Germline CDR1 reads KGHDR; CDR2 reads SFDVKD. CDR3 length equals 13 residues. The CDR3 sequence is CATRDTKNTEAFF. The CDR3 DNA is TGTGCCACCAGGGACACGAAGAACACTGAAGCTTTCTTT.

The chain recombines TRBV5-1 with TRBJ2-1; TRBD1 agrees at 7 bases. CDR3 length equals 15 residues. The V gene end was trimmed by 3 bases and the J gene end by 3 bases; junction bases not matched to a gene: 6. In germline, CDR1 is SGHRS, CDR2 YFSETQ. The CDR3 sequence: CASSSEGQDYNEQFF. In DNA form, the CDR3 reads TGCGCCAGCAGCTCGGAAGGACAGGACTACAATGAGCAGTTCTTC.

V usage is TRBV5-1 and J usage is TRBJ2-7; 9 bases map to TRBD1. From germline, CDR1 is SGHRS and CDR2 YFSETQ. The CDR3 is 14 amino acids. Trimming removed 0 bases from V and 6 bases from J; junction bases left unmatched: 4. CDR3 sequence: CASSLGGQGVEQYF. The CDR3 DNA follows: TGCGCCAGCAGCTTGGGGGGACAGGGAGTCGAGCAGTACTTC.

This clone showed up just a few times. The chain joins TRBV5-4 to TRBJ1-6; TRBD1 is a possible D gene (6 bases). V was pared by 3 bases and J by 9 bases, with 13 bases between. This CDR3 is 14 amino acids long. The V gene's germline CDR1 is SGHNT and CDR2 YYREEE (reference sequence). CDR3 loop: CASSSTGLGSPLHF. For the CDR3, the DNA is TGTGCCAGCAGCTCAACAGGGCTAGGTTCACCCCTCCACTTT.

In its sample, this clone was seen once. The J gene is TRBJ2-7, the V gene TRBV6-1, with D unclear. V lost 2 bases, J lost 2 bases, and 13 bases lay in between. The germline V gene encodes CDR1 MNHNS and CDR2 SASEGT. The CDR3 sequence is 15 residues long. CDR3 sequence reads: CASSEYFGSTYEQYF. The DNA of the CDR3 is TGTGCCAGCAGTGAATACTTCGGGTCGACCTACGAGCAGTACTTC.

This chain links TRBV25-1 with TRBJ2-5, with D possibly TRBD1 on 7 matching bases. V lost 3 bases to trimming and J lost 4 bases, with 12 bases between them. CDR3 length equals 14 residues. CDR1 MGHDK and CDR2 SYGVNS come from the germline V gene. The CDR3 DNA reads TGTGCCAGCAGTGATCCAGGGGGAGGAGAGACCCAGTACTTC. Amino acid sequence: CASSDPGGGETQYF.

CDR3 in amino acids: CSANGGLAGGSETQYF. In nucleotides, the CDR3 is TGCAGCGCAAACGGAGGGCTAGCGGGGGGCAGTGAGACCCAGTACTTC. This chain links TRBV29-1 with TRBJ2-5; 11 bases align to TRBD2. The trim removed 7 bases at V and 5 bases at J, leaving 15 bases unmatched. Germline V gene sequence: CDR1 SQVTM, CDR2 ANQGSEA. This CDR3 has 16 amino acids. Using reference TRBV29-1 and TRBJ2-5 for the parts outside the CDR3, the full variable domain is SAVISQKPSRDICQRGTSLTIQCQVDSQVTMMFWYRQQPGQSLTLIATANQGSEATYESGFVIDKFPISRPNLTFSTLTVSNMSPEDSSIYLCSANGGLAGGSETQYFGPGTRLLVL.

This rearrangement joins TRBV6-1 to TRBJ2-3; 9 bases align to TRBD2. CDR1 and CDR2 (germline): MNHNS, SASEGT. The CDR3 is 16 residues long. J lost 3 bases, V lost 4 bases, and 8 bases had no gene match. CDR3 nucleotides: TGTGCCAGCAGTGCCCTAGCGGGGAAACAAACAGATACGCAGTATTTT. Translation: CASSALAGKQTDTQYF.

V and J are TRBV27 and TRBJ2-2; 7 nucleotides agree with TRBD1. With V trimmed by 6 bases and J by 1 base, 5 bases remained unmatched. Per germline, CDR1 MNHEY and CDR2 SMNVEV (reference sequence). This CDR3 region has 15 residues. The DNA for the CDR3 is TGTGCCAGCAGGAGGGGACAGCTGAACACCGGGGAGCTGTTTTTT. This codes for CASRRGQLNTGELFF.

The rearrangement links TRBV19 to TRBJ2-2, with D uncertain. The CDR3 covers 14 residues. The germline CDR1 and CDR2 sequences are LNHDA and SQIVND (reference sequence). Trimming stripped 3 bases from V and 1 base from J, with 6 bases between. CDR3 sequence reads: CASSIAGNTGELFF. The CDR3 DNA is TGTGCCAGTAGTATTGCCGGGAACACCGGGGAGCTGTTTTTT.

The chain joins TRBV5-1 to TRBJ2-3; 7 bases are a match to TRBD1. Trimming removed 6 bases from V and 2 bases from J; junction bases left unmatched: 3. This CDR3 comprises 13 residues. From germline, CDR1 is SGHRS and CDR2 YFSETQ. CDR3 DNA sequence: TGCGCCAGCAAGGACAGGTACACAGATACGCAGTATTTT. Encoded protein: CASKDRYTDTQYF.

The V call is TRBV6-5, the J call TRBJ1-2, with 10 positions matching TRBD1. With 7 bases clipped from V and 2 bases from J, the junction kept 7 bases outside the gene matches. The CDR3 covers 15 residues. Germline CDR1 and CDR2: MNHEY and SVGAGI. The CDR3 protein is CASTPRDRGNYGYTF. The CDR3 coding sequence is TGTGCCAGCACACCCCGGGACAGGGGAAACTATGGCTACACCTTC.

CDR3 amino acids: CASSQDTRGLYGYTF. For the CDR3, the DNA is TGTGCCAGCAGCCAAGATACCAGGGGACTATATGGCTACACCTTC. V gene TRBV3-1 (or the pseudogene TRBV3-2) combines with J gene TRBJ1-2; tentative D call: TRBD1 (6 bases). The ends were cut back, 0 bases at V and 5 bases at J, with 13 bases in the middle. Germline values: CDR1 LGHDT, CDR2 YNNKEL (reference sequence). This CDR3 region has 15 residues.

This clone was counted once. The genes are TRBV28 and TRBJ2-3; 11 bases match TRBD2. With 4 bases clipped from V and 2 bases from J, the junction kept 5 bases outside the gene matches. Germline loops: CDR1 MDHEN, CDR2 SYDVKM. The CDR3 loop spans 16 amino acids. The CDR3 is CASSSGTSGFTDTQYF. CDR3 coding DNA: TGTGCCAGCAGTTCCGGGACTAGCGGTTTCACAGATACGCAGTATTTT.

In DNA form, the CDR3 reads TGTGCCATCACCAGGACAGTGGAGGCCTACGAGCAGTACTTC. Protein: CAITRTVEAYEQYF. This chain links TRBV10-3 with TRBJ2-7, with D maybe TRBD1 (6 bases). This CDR3 has 14 amino acids. The V end lost 7 bases, the J end lost 2 bases, and 15 bases lay between the germline ends. Germline values: CDR1 ENHRY, CDR2 SYGVKD.

The CDR3 bases are TGCAGCGTTTCGACTAGCGGGAGCACAGATACGCAGTATTTT. Encoded protein: CSVSTSGSTDTQYF. V and J are TRBV29-1 and TRBJ2-3, with 10 nucleotides matching TRBD2. Per germline, CDR1 SQVTM and CDR2 ANQGSEA. The CDR3 spans 14 residues. V was pared by 5 bases and J by 0 bases, with 2 bases of the junction left unmatched.

The V call is TRBV27, the J call TRBJ2-2, with 9 bases aligning to TRBD2. Germline V CDR1 and CDR2: MNHEY, SMNVEV (reference sequence). The CDR3 extends over 16 amino acids. Unmatched junction bases numbered 9, after V lost 6 bases and J lost 4 bases. In DNA, the CDR3 is TGTGCCAGCAGCGCCTTAGCGGGAGTAGTCACCGGGGAGCTGTTTTTT. The encoded protein is CASSALAGVVTGELFF.

The chain combines TRBV7-2 with TRBJ2-7; 9 bases agree with TRBD1. Germline-derived CDR1 and CDR2 are SGHTA and FQGNSA. CDR3 length: 14 amino acids. After removal of 4 bases from V and 3 bases from J, the junction contained 4 bases not matched to a gene. CDR3 in amino acids: CASSSRQGGYEQYF. CDR3 nucleotide sequence: TGTGCCAGCAGCTCACGACAGGGGGGCTACGAGCAGTACTTC.

The chain combines TRBV6-1 with TRBJ1-5; a possible D gene is TRBD1 (6 bases). CDR1 and CDR2 (germline): MNHNS, SASEGT. This CDR3 is built from 14 residues. V was cut by 4 bases and J by 2 bases, with 9 bases left in between. CDR3 loop: CASSVAGGNQPQHF. In DNA form, the CDR3 reads TGTGCCAGCAGTGTAGCAGGGGGCAATCAGCCCCAGCATTTT.

This clone showed up just a few times. Written as DNA, the CDR3 is TGCGCCAGCACGAGCGGGGTGTACCAAGAGACCCAGTACTTC. Amino acid sequence: CASTSGVYQETQYF. The chain has TRBV5-1 and TRBJ2-5; 7 bases agree with TRBD2. J gave up 0 bases and V 6 bases, and 5 bases lay outside the gene matches. CDR1 SGHRS and CDR2 YFSETQ come from the germline V gene. This CDR3 spans 14 amino acids.

The V gene is TRBV5-1, the J gene TRBJ1-2; TRBD1 agrees at 7 bases. V lost 2 bases and J lost 7; bases outside the gene matches: 5. CDR1 SGHRS and CDR2 YFSETQ come from the germline V gene. The length of the CDR3 is 13 residues. CDR3 coding DNA: TGCGCCAGCAGCTTTGCAGGGGGTACTGGCTACACCTTC. It yields the protein CASSFAGGTGYTF.

The chain joins TRBV6-5 to TRBJ2-5, with a possible D match to TRBD2 (6 bases). Germline loops: CDR1 MNHEY, CDR2 SVGAGI. This CDR3 has 14 residues. Trimming took off 6 bases at V and 2 bases at J, with 13 bases between the two ends. The CDR3 DNA sequence: TGTGCCAGCAGCCCCATTCGGGGGCAAGAGACCCAGTACTTC. Its protein product is CASSPIRGQETQYF.

This rearrangement joins TRBV5-1 to TRBJ1-2; D remains unclear. Germline values: CDR1 SGHRS, CDR2 YFSETQ. This CDR3 spans 16 amino acids. The V end lost 0 bases, the J end lost 0 bases, and 12 bases lay between the germline ends. The CDR3 coding sequence is TGCGCCAGCAGCTTGGAAGGATCCGGAGCTAACTATGGCTACACCTTC. Translation gives CASSLEGSGANYGYTF.